The 20 T cell receptor beta chains reported below all come from one sample, sequenced in a study of blood T cell repertoires in COVID-19. Some clones are missing from TCRdb's copy, which holds only in-frame ones; the method was immunoSEQ multiplex PCR. The sample consists of about 73,000 clones, approximately 88% of them appearing once. Sequencing input: peripheral blood. The receptors come from a man aged 80 or over with active or convalescent COVID-19.

The rearrangement uses TRBV11-3 and TRBJ2-2; the D is unclear. The CDR3 spans 15 residues. CDR1 and CDR2 from the germline V gene are SGHNT and YENEEA. Trimming stripped 5 bases from V and 2 bases from J, with 12 bases between. The CDR3 DNA reads TGTGCCAGCAGCCTAGGGCCCCATAACACCGGGGAGCTGTTTTTT. It specifies CASSLGPHNTGELFF.

This clone was recorded only once. This chain links TRBV19 with TRBJ2-5; a possible D gene is TRBD2 (5 bases). The CDR3 is made up of 15 amino acids. Trimming took 5 bases from V and 4 from J, leaving 17 bases between them. Looked up from germline, CDR1 is LNHDA and CDR2 is SQIVND (reference sequence). CDR3 in amino acids: CASSPRIGMGETQYF. CDR3 nucleotide sequence: TGTGCCAGTAGTCCCAGGATCGGGATGGGAGAGACCCAGTACTTC.

This chain links TRBV11-2 with TRBJ1-6; 7 positions match TRBD1. The CDR3 length is 15 residues. From germline, CDR1 is SGHAT and CDR2 FQNNGV. The junction had 6 bases not matched to a gene; V was cut back by 5 bases and J by 5 bases. The CDR3: CASSITRGHNSPLHF. The CDR3 coding sequence is TGTGCCAGCAGCATCACAAGGGGGCATAATTCACCCCTCCACTTT.

This clone was found once. The rearrangement joins TRBV7-2 to TRBJ2-7, with TRBD1 as a possible D gene (6 bases). The V gene's germline CDR1 is SGHTA and CDR2 FQGNSA. The CDR3 length is 14 residues. V was clipped by 5 bases and J by 2 bases, with 13 bases between them. The CDR3 DNA is TGTGCCAGCAGCCACACCAAGGGGGCCTACGAGCAGTACTTC. Translation: CASSHTKGAYEQYF.

The gene calls are TRBV24-1 and TRBJ2-2, with TRBD2 matching 8 bases. The V gene end was trimmed by 10 bases and the J gene end by 2 bases; junction bases not matched to a gene: 5. In germline, CDR1 is KGHDR, CDR2 SFDVKD. This CDR3 region has 14 residues. CDR3 amino acids: CATRAGDNTGELFF. The CDR3, as DNA: TGTGCCACGAGAGCGGGAGATAACACCGGGGAGCTGTTTTTT.

The rearrangement joins TRBV7-9 to TRBJ1-4, with 12 bases identical to TRBD1. The CDR3 is 15 residues long. Unmatched junction bases numbered 4, after V lost 1 base and J lost 10 bases. CDR1 is SEHNR and CDR2 is FQNEAQ in the germline V gene (reference sequence). The DNA for the CDR3 is TGTGCCAGCAGCTTAGGACCGGGACAGGGGGCAAAACTGTTTTTT. Protein sequence: CASSLGPGQGAKLFF.

The V gene is TRBV11-2, the J gene TRBJ2-2; tentative D call: TRBD2 (6 bases). The germline V gene has CDR1 SGHAT and CDR2 FQNNGV. The V end was cut by 1 base, the J end by 2 bases, with 11 bases between. The CDR3 covers 16 residues. The CDR3 DNA sequence: TGTGCCAGCAGCTTAGGAAGGGGACTTAACACCGGGGAGCTGTTTTTT. Translating gives CASSLGRGLNTGELFF.

J is TRBJ2-5 and V is TRBV7-8; perhaps TRBD1 as D (6 bases). The germline V and J ends were trimmed by 5 bases and 5 bases, with 15 bases remaining between them. CDR1 is SGHVS and CDR2 is FQNEAQ in the germline V gene. CDR3 size: 14 residues. The CDR3 is CASSESRGSETQYF. The CDR3 nucleotides read TGTGCCAGCAGCGAAAGCAGGGGCAGCGAGACCCAGTACTTC. Supplemented by reference TRBV7-8 and TRBJ2-5, the full variable domain reads GAGVSQSPRYKVAKRGQDVALRCDPISGHVSLFWYQQALGQGPEFLTYFQNEAQLDKSGLPSDRFFAERPEGSVSTLKIQRTQQEDSAVYLCASSESRGSETQYFGPGTRLLVL.

A few counts support this clone. This rearrangement joins TRBV5-1 to TRBJ1-3, with 7 bases identical to TRBD1. CDR1 SGHRS and CDR2 YFSETQ come from the germline V gene. CDR3 length: 14 residues. The V segment lost 4 bases and the J segment 5 bases; nucleotides outside the gene matches: 6. Here the CDR3 reads CASSRGDSRNTIYF. DNA for the CDR3: TGCGCCAGCAGCCGAGGGGACAGCCGAAACACCATATATTTT.

This chain uses TRBV6-5 with TRBJ1-1, with 8 bases aligning to TRBD1. The trim removed 5 bases at V and 3 bases at J, leaving 5 bases unmatched. The CDR3 length is 14 residues. Germline assignment: CDR1 MNHEY and CDR2 SVGAGI. The CDR3 reads CASSTEQGDTEAFF. The CDR3 DNA is TGTGCCAGCAGTACCGAACAGGGGGACACTGAAGCTTTCTTT.

V usage is TRBV28 and J usage is TRBJ2-1, with TRBD2 matching over 15 bases. Trimming took 6 bases from V and 10 from J; bases not matched to a gene: 13. Germline assignment: CDR1 MDHEN and CDR2 SYDVKM. The CDR3 sequence is 17 residues long. In DNA form, the CDR3 reads TGTGCCAGCAGCTCCCCCACCGGGACTAGCGGGAGGAGAGAGCAGTTCTTC. Amino acids: CASSSPTGTSGRREQFF.

This clone was counted between two and nine times. The chain's CDR3 is CASRPLRTEPYTF. The CDR3 nucleotides are TGTGCCAGCAGGCCTCTTCGTACAGAGCCTTACACCTTC. The V and J genes are TRBV7-9 and TRBJ1-2, with D unresolved. V was shortened by 6 bases and J by 11 bases, with 19 bases between the two germline ends. The CDR3 loop spans 13 amino acids. Germline V gene sequence: CDR1 SEHNR, CDR2 FQNEAQ (reference sequence). The full variable domain, with the rest looked up from reference TRBV7-9 and TRBJ1-2, is DTGVSQNPRHKITKRGQNVTFRCDPISEHNRLYWYRQTLGQGPEFLTYFQNEAQLEKSRLLSDRFSAERPKGSFSTLEIQRTEQGDSAMYLCASRPLRTEPYTFGSGTRLTVV.

V gene TRBV6-2 or TRBV6-3 combines with J gene TRBJ2-1; 7 bases match TRBD2. CDR1 is MNHEY and CDR2 is SVGEGT in the germline V gene. The length of the CDR3 is 15 residues. V gave up 5 bases and J gave up 5 bases; unmatched junction bases: 9. This chain's CDR3 is CASSEREVRNNEQFF. For the CDR3, the DNA is TGTGCCAGCAGTGAGCGGGAAGTGAGAAACAATGAGCAGTTCTTC.

The chain uses TRBV6-6 and TRBJ2-3; no reliable D call. The germline V gene encodes CDR1 MNHNY and CDR2 SVGAGI (reference sequence). Trimming took off 2 bases at V and 5 bases at J, with 14 bases between the two ends. The CDR3 sequence is 15 residues long. This chain's CDR3 is CASSYVIESGDTQYF. Written as DNA, the CDR3 is TGTGCCAGCAGTTACGTAATAGAGTCAGGAGATACGCAGTATTTT.

The chain recombines TRBV5-1 with TRBJ2-7; 8 nucleotides line up with TRBD2. This CDR3 has 15 residues. Trimming at V came to 4 bases and at J to 4 bases, leaving 10 bases not matched to a gene. The germline CDR1 and CDR2 sequences are SGHRS and YFSETQ. The CDR3 DNA sequence: TGCGCCAGCAGCCCCCTTTCGGGAGGGTCTTACGAGCAGTACTTC. Residues: CASSPLSGGSYEQYF.

The chain recombines TRBV5-1 with TRBJ1-1; D possibly corresponds to TRBD1 (6 bases). CDR1 is SGHRS and CDR2 is YFSETQ in the germline V gene. V was trimmed by 3 bases and J by 7 bases, leaving 10 bases between them. This CDR3 has 12 residues. CDR3 amino acids: CASSSGVGEAFF. CDR3 DNA: TGCGCCAGCAGCTCAGGGGTGGGTGAAGCTTTCTTT.

J is TRBJ2-7 and V is TRBV2; TRBD1 matches at 9 bases. The V gene's germline CDR1 is SNHLY and CDR2 FYNNEI. V trimming: 8 bases; J trimming: 4 bases; junction bases outside the gene matches: 9. This CDR3 comprises 14 residues. CDR3 DNA: TGTGCCAGCGGCATGGACAGGGGACCTTACGAGCAGTACTTC. As protein: CASGMDRGPYEQYF.

V gene TRBV29-1 combines with J gene TRBJ1-4; possible D gene TRBD1, 5 bases. V was shortened by 0 bases and J by 8 bases, with 10 bases between the two germline ends. From germline, CDR1 is SQVTM and CDR2 ANQGSEA. This CDR3 spans 13 amino acids. The CDR3: CSVEEGGGEKLFF. The DNA for the CDR3 is TGCAGCGTTGAAGAGGGCGGGGGAGAAAAACTGTTTTTT.

The genes are TRBV5-1 and TRBJ2-1; D gene uncertain. The length of the CDR3 is 14 residues. The germline V gene encodes CDR1 SGHRS and CDR2 YFSETQ. V shed 2 bases and J shed 3 bases, with 9 bases lying between them. Written as DNA, the CDR3 is TGCGCCAGCAGCTTAGGAGACCGCTACAATGAGCAGTTCTTC. Its translation is CASSLGDRYNEQFF.

The chain is built from TRBV20-1 and TRBJ2-1; D might be TRBD1 (6 bases). Trimming took off 3 bases at V and 6 bases at J, with 15 bases between the two ends. This CDR3 region has 14 residues. The germline V gene has CDR1 DFQATT and CDR2 SNEGSKA (reference sequence). This chain's CDR3 is CSASAGDTTNEQFF. The CDR3 DNA is TGCAGTGCTAGTGCTGGGGACACAACCAATGAGCAGTTCTTC.